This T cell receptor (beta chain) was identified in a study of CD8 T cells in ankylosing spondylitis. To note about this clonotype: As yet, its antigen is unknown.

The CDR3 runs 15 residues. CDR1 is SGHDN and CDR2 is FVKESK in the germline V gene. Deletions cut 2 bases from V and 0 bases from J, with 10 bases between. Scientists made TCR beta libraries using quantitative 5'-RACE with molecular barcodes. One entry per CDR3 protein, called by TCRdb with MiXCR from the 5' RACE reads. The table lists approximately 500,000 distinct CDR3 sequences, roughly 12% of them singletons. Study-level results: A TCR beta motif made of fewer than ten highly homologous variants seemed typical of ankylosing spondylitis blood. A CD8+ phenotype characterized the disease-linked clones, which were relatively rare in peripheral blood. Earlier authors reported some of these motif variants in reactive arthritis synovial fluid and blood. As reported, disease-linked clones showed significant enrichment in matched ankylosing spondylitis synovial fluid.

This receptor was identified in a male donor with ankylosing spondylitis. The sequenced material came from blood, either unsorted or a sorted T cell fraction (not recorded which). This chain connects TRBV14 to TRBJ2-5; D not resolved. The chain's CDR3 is CASSQQHSYQETQYF. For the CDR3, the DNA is TGTGCCAGCAGCCAACAGCACTCCTACCAAGAGACCCAGTACTTC.